This T cell receptor (beta chain) was profiled in a study of blood T cell repertoires in COVID-19. Study as a whole: Samples of COVID-19 (acute and convalescent) were obtained from the United States, Italy and Spain. PBMCs, B-cell-depleted T cells, or T cells provided the cDNA or gDNA that made up the material.

Germline lookup yields CDR1 LNHDA and CDR2 SQIVND (reference sequence). Deletions cut 3 bases from V and 7 bases from J, with 15 bases between. The CDR3 totals 14 residues. This clone was counted between two and nine times. Per the authors' pipeline: Reference gene primer amplification gave estimated nucleated cell counts. TCRdb's copy holds only in-frame clones and misses some; the assay was immunoSEQ multiplex PCR. V and J calls and clone size follow that table, whereas D and trimming were derived from the DNA. The sample shows roughly 40,000 clones, over 75% of them seen only once. What was sequenced was peripheral blood. The sequence was collected from a woman aged 80 or over with acute or convalescent COVID-19. The chain uses TRBV19 and TRBJ1-2, with D hard to call. CDR3 in amino acids: CASSMEWKGGGYTF. For the CDR3, the DNA is TGTGCCAGTAGTATGGAATGGAAGGGAGGTGGCTACACCTTC.